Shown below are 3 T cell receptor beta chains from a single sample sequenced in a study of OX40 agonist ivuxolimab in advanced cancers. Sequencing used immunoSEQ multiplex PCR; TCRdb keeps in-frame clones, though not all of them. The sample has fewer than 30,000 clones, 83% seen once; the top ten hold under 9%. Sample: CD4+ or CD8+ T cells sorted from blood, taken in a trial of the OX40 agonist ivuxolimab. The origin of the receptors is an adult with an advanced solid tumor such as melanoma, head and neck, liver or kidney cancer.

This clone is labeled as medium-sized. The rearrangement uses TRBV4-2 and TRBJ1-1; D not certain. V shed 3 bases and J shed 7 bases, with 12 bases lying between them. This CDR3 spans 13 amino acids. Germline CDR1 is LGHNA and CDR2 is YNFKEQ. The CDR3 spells CASSQIGTLEAFF. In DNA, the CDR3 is TGTGCCAGCAGCCAGATAGGCACCCTTGAAGCTTTCTTT.

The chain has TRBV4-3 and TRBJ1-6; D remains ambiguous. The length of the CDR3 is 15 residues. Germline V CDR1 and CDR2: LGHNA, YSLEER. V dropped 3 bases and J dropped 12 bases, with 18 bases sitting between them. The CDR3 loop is CASSQHLEQRGPLHF. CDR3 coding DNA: TGCGCCAGCAGCCAGCATCTCGAGCAGAGAGGACCCCTCCACTTT.

Here the CDR3 reads CASSPEDRGQTQYF. The CDR3 DNA reads TGTGCCAGCAGCCCAGAAGACAGGGGACAGACCCAGTACTTC. The V call is TRBV7-9, the J call TRBJ2-5, with 8 bases that match TRBD1. Germline V gene lookup returns CDR1 SEHNR and CDR2 FQNEAQ (reference sequence). Trimming cost V 5 bases and J 6 bases; bases outside gene matches: 8. This CDR3 has 14 residues.